The rows below give T cell receptor beta chains drawn from one sample of a study of blood T cell repertoires in COVID-19. Produced via immunoSEQ multiplex PCR; TCRdb's table is partial and in-frame only. Among 250,000 to 400,000 clones listed, about 90% were seen once. The material sequenced was peripheral blood. Receptor source: a woman aged 30 to 39 with COVID-19, enrolled during active disease. Both conserved end residues are part of each CDR3. D genes are given only for firm matches. Expanded clones get a size class; other rows say once, few or many, or leave the size out.

>TRBV5-1|TRBJ2-7|-|-
CASSLGVLYEQYF
TGCGCCAGCAGCTTGGGTGTCCTCTACGAGCAGTACTTC
>TRBV12-3/TRBV12-4|TRBJ2-3|-|TRBD1
CASSAGTVAYF
TGTGCCAGCAGCGCCGGGACAGTTGCGTATTTT
>TRBV5-1|TRBJ2-1|-|-
CASSPRRDNEQFF
TGCGCCAGCAGCCCGCGGCGGGATAATGAGCAGTTCTTC
>TRBV2|TRBJ1-4|few|TRBD1
CASSETGVTNEKLFF
TGTGCCAGCAGCGAGACAGGGGTCACTAATGAAAAACTGTTTTTT
>TRBV24-1|TRBJ2-5|-|-
CATSAHTAKETQYF
TGTGCCACCAGCGCCCACACAGCTAAGGAGACCCAGTACTTC
>TRBV19|TRBJ1-2|-|-
CASGSDYGYTF
TGTGCCAGTGGCAGTGACTATGGCTACACCTTC
>TRBV7-8|TRBJ2-3|-|TRBD2
CASSFLLAGPDTQYF
TGTGCCAGCAGCTTCTTACTAGCGGGCCCAGATACGCAGTATTTT
>TRBV27|TRBJ2-3|-|TRBD1
CASSYRDSSTDTQYF
TGTGCCAGCAGCTACCGGGACAGCAGCACAGATACGCAGTATTTT
>TRBV14|TRBJ1-6|-|-
CASSQGGGAGSPLHF
TGTGCCAGCAGCCAAGGAGGGGGGGCCGGTTCACCCCTCCACTTT
>TRBV25-1|TRBJ2-7|-|TRBD1
CASSGQGREQYF
TGTGCCAGCAGCGGACAGGGACGCGAGCAGTACTTC
>TRBV7-2|TRBJ1-3|-|-
CASSEERTSSISGNTIYF
TGTGCCAGCAGCGAAGAACGGACTTCCTCCATCTCTGGAAACACCATATATTTT
>TRBV27|TRBJ2-2|-|-
CASSLNGATGELFF
TGTGCCAGCAGTTTGAATGGAGCGACCGGGGAGCTGTTTTTT
>TRBV30|TRBJ1-6|-|TRBD1
CAREAGQGKKSPLHF
TGTGCTCGAGAAGCAGGACAGGGGAAGAAGTCACCCCTCCACTTT
>TRBV6-5|TRBJ2-2|-|-
CASSYSRPHRDGELFF
TGTGCCAGCAGTTACTCCCGGCCCCACCGGGACGGGGAGCTGTTTTTT
>TRBV6-1|TRBJ1-1|-|-
CASSDVRQSNMNTEAFF
TGTGCCAGCAGTGATGTCAGACAGAGCAACATGAACACTGAAGCTTTCTTT
>TRBV9|TRBJ1-4|-|-
CASSSKAEVVYEKLFF
TGTGCCAGCAGCAGTAAAGCGGAGGTCGTTTATGAAAAACTGTTTTTT
>TRBV5-1|TRBJ1-2|-|TRBD1
CASSWVGQGLNYGYTF
TGCGCCAGCAGCTGGGTCGGACAGGGTCTCAACTATGGCTACACCTTC
>TRBV6-5|TRBJ2-3|-|TRBD2
CASSYPRGAGTDTQYF
TGTGCCAGCAGTTACCCCCGGGGAGCGGGGACAGATACGCAGTATTTT
>TRBV6-6|TRBJ2-7|-|TRBD1
CASSLGQLYEQYF
TGTGCCAGCAGTTTGGGACAGCTCTACGAGCAGTACTTC
>TRBV6-6|TRBJ1-2|-|TRBD1
CASRRTGTMANYGYTF
TGTGCCAGCCGGAGGACAGGGACGATGGCTAACTATGGCTACACCTTC
>TRBV19|TRBJ2-1|-|TRBD1
CASSKGQGWDEQFF
TGTGCCAGTAGTAAAGGACAGGGGTGGGATGAGCAGTTCTTC
>TRBV11-3|TRBJ2-3|few|-
CASSQGVSTDTQYF
TGTGCCAGCAGCCAGGGTGTGAGCACAGATACGCAGTATTTT
>TRBV18|TRBJ1-1|-|-
CASSPAGDRFEAFF
TGTGCCAGCTCACCAGCGGGGGATAGGTTTGAAGCTTTCTTT
>TRBV9|TRBJ1-4|-|-
CASSEGQGSNEKLFF
TGTGCCAGCAGCGAGGGGCAGGGATCTAATGAAAAACTGTTTTTT
>TRBV11-3|TRBJ2-1|-|-
CASSLEGGTSYNEQFF
TGTGCCAGCAGCTTAGAGGGCGGGACCTCCTACAATGAGCAGTTCTTC
>TRBV11-2|TRBJ1-3|-|-
CASSFIQGITTIYF
TGTGCCAGCAGCTTTATCCAGGGAATAACCACCATATATTTT
>TRBV2|TRBJ2-3|-|-
CASSVTMGSDTQYF
TGTGCCAGCAGTGTAACAATGGGCTCAGATACGCAGTATTTT
>TRBV29-1|TRBJ1-1|-|TRBD1
CSVVPGGQTEAFF
TGCAGCGTTGTACCAGGGGGGCAAACTGAAGCTTTCTTT
>TRBV5-6|TRBJ2-3|-|-
CASSFLGMARSTDTQYF
TGTGCCAGCAGCTTTCTCGGGATGGCGAGAAGCACAGATACGCAGTATTTT
>TRBV5-6|TRBJ1-1|-|TRBD1
CASSGTGGANTEAFF
TGTGCCAGCAGCGGGACAGGGGGCGCGAACACTGAAGCTTTCTTT
>TRBV14|TRBJ1-1|-|-
CASSQEYREAFF
TGTGCCAGCAGCCAAGAATACAGGGAGGCTTTCTTT
>TRBV10-3|TRBJ2-7|-|-
CAISEMISVSYEQYF
TGTGCCATCAGTGAGATGATTAGCGTCTCCTACGAGCAGTACTTC
>TRBV28|TRBJ1-5|-|-
CASSLVGSNQPQHF
TGTGCCAGCAGTTTGGTCGGTTCCAATCAGCCCCAGCATTTT
>TRBV12-5|TRBJ1-3|-|-
CASGLGHSGNTIYF
TGTGCTAGTGGTTTGGGACACTCTGGAAACACCATATATTTT
>TRBV20-1|TRBJ2-4|-|-
CSASFPYSSLIENIQYF
TGCAGTGCTAGTTTCCCCTACAGCTCCTTAATCGAAAACATTCAGTACTTC
>TRBV7-3|TRBJ1-3|few|-
CASSLIPGDTIYF
TGTGCCAGCAGCTTAATTCCCGGGGACACCATATATTTT
>TRBV5-8|TRBJ1-2|-|TRBD1
CASSPGQGANYGYTF
TGTGCCAGCAGCCCGGGACAGGGGGCTAACTATGGCTACACCTTC
>TRBV18|TRBJ1-2|-|TRBD1
CASSPSYTLTGDYGYTF
TGTGCCAGCTCACCATCCTATACCCTTACAGGGGACTATGGCTACACCTTC
>TRBV6-5|TRBJ2-6|once|-
CASSYTGSGANVLTF
TGTGCCAGCAGTTACACAGGGTCCGGGGCCAACGTCCTGACTTTC
>TRBV7-2|TRBJ1-2|-|-
CASSVNGGANYGYTF
TGTGCCAGCAGCGTGAATGGGGGGGCTAACTATGGCTACACCTTC
>TRBV23-1|TRBJ2-2|-|-
CASSQSPGMVGELFF
TGCGCCAGCAGTCAATCGCCAGGGATGGTCGGGGAGCTGTTTTTT
>TRBV7-8|TRBJ2-3|-|TRBD2
CASSVRTSGTLDTQYF
TGTGCCAGCAGCGTCCGGACTAGCGGGACCCTGGATACGCAGTATTTT
>TRBV12-3/TRBV12-4|TRBJ1-1|-|-
CASLRENTEAFF
TGTGCCAGCCTCCGGGAGAACACTGAAGCTTTCTTT
>TRBV3-1/TRBV3-2|TRBJ2-7|-|-
CASSQYTGPSYEQYF
TGTGCCAGCAGCCAATACACAGGGCCTTCCTACGAGCAGTACTTC
>TRBV28|TRBJ1-2|-|TRBD1
CASSHPGTGINYGYTF
TGTGCCAGCAGTCACCCCGGGACAGGGATCAACTATGGCTACACCTTC
>TRBV5-1|TRBJ2-7|once|TRBD1
CASRWMGQQEQYF
TGCGCCAGCAGATGGATGGGACAGCAAGAGCAGTACTTC
>TRBV10-2|TRBJ1-6|once|-
CASSENIYNSPLHF
TGCGCCAGCAGTGAAAACATCTATAATTCACCCCTCCACTTT